This T cell receptor beta chain was documented in a study of Graves' ophthalmopathy and Graves' hyperthyroidism. Concerning this clonotype itself: Its antigen is unknown.

Study findings and constraints: The blood repertoire also included most expanded thyroid clonotypes above 0.001 frequency.

Trimming shortened V by 6 bases and J by 0 bases, and 18 bases separated the two germline ends. The CDR3 is 17 residues long. CDR1 is ENHRY, CDR2 SYGVKD, per germline. The authors enrolled newly diagnosed hyperthyroidism patients aged 18 to 65 with under 2 months' duration. Additional autoimmune diseases, uncontrolled infections, pregnancy or lactation disqualified patients. Scientists amplified the TCR beta CDR3 regions from RNA transcripts. RT-PCR with HTBI primers came first, then second-round multiplex PCR. MiXCR, applied by TCRdb to the multiplex PCR reads, yields one record per CDR3 protein. Among a few hundred thousand distinct CDR3 sequences, under 40% were seen once, and the ten largest hold about 4.2%.

The clonotype comes from an adult man with Graves' hyperthyroidism. The sequenced material came from peripheral blood or thyroid tissue (not recorded which). This sequence joins TRBV10-3 and TRBJ1-5; perhaps TRBD1 as D (6 bases). The CDR3 sequence is CAISEEGHPYSNQPQHF. The CDR3 DNA reads as TGTGCCATCAGCGAAGAGGGACACCCGTATAGCAATCAGCCCCAGCATTTT.